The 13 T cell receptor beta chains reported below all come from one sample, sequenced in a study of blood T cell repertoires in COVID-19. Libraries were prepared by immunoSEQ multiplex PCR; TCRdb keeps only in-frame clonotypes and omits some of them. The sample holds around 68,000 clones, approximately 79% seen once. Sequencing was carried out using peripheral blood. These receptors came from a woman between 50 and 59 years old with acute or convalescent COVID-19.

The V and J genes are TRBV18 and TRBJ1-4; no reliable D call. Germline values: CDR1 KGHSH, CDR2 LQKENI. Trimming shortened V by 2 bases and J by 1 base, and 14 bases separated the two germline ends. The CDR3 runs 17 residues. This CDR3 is CASSPGLRGGTNEKLFF. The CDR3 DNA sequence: TGTGCCAGCTCACCAGGCTTACGTGGAGGAACTAATGAAAAACTGTTTTTT.

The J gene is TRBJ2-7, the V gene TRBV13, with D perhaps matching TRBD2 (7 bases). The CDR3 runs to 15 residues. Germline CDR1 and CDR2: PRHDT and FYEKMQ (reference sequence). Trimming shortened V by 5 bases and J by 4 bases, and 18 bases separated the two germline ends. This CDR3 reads CASSPEPRGGYEQYF. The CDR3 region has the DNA TGTGCCAGCAGCCCTGAGCCTAGGGGGGGATACGAGCAGTACTTC. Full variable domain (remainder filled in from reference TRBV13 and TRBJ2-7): AAGVIQSPRHLIKEKRETATLKCYPIPRHDTVYWYQQGPGQDPQFLISFYEKMQSDKGSIPDRFSAQQFSDYHSELNMSSLELGDSALYFCASSPEPRGGYEQYFGPGTRLTVT.

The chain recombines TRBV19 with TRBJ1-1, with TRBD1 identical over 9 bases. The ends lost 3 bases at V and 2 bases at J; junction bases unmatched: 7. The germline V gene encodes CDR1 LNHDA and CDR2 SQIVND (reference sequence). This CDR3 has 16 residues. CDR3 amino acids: CASSIWTGDINTEAFF. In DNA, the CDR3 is TGTGCCAGTAGTATTTGGACAGGGGACATTAACACTGAAGCTTTCTTT.

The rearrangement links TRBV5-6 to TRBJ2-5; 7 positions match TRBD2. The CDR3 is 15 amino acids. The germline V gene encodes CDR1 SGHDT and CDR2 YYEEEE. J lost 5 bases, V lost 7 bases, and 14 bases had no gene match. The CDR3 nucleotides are TGTGCCAGCTTTGGCGGGGGATGGGACTTTGAGACCCAGTACTTC. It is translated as CASFGGGWDFETQYF.

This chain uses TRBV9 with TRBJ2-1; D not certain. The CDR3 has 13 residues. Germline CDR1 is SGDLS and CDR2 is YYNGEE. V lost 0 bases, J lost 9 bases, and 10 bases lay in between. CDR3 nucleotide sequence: TGTGCCAGCAGCGTAGATTTAGCTGTTGAGCAGTTCTTC. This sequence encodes CASSVDLAVEQFF.

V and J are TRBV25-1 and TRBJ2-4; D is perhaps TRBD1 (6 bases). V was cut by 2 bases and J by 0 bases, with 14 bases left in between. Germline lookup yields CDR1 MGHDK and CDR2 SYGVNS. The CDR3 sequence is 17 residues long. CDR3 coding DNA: TGTGCCAGCAGTGAACGGGCAGGGGCGGTAGCCAAAAACATTCAGTACTTC. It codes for CASSERAGAVAKNIQYF.

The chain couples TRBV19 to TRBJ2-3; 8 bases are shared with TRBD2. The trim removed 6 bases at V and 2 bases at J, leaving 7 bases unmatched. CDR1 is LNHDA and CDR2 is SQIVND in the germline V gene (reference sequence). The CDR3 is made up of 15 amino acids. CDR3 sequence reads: CASRPSGLLTDTQYF. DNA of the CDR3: TGTGCCAGTAGGCCTAGCGGGCTCCTCACAGATACGCAGTATTTT.

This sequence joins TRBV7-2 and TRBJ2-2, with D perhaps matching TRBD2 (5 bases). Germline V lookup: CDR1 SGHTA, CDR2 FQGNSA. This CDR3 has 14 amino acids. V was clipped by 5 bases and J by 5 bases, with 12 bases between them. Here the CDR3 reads CASSQTRGTGELFF. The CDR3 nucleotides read TGTGCCAGCAGCCAAACCAGAGGGACCGGGGAGCTGTTTTTT.

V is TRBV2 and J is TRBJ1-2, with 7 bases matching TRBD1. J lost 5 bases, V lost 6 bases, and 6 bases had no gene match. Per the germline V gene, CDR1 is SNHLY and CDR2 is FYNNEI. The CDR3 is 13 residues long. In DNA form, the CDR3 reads TGTGCCAGCAGAAGCGACAGGGCATATGGCTACACCTTC. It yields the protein CASRSDRAYGYTF. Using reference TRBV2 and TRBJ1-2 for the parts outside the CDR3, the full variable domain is EPEVTQTPSHQVTQMGQEVILRCVPISNHLYFYWYRQILGQKVEFLVSFYNNEISEKSEIFDDQFSVERPDGSNFTLKIRSTKLEDSAMYFCASRSDRAYGYTFGSGTRLTVV.

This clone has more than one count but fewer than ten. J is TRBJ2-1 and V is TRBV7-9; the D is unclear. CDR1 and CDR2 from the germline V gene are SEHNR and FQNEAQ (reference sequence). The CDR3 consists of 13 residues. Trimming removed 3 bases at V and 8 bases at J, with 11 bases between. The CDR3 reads CASSFLAWYEQFF. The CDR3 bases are TGTGCCAGCAGCTTTTTGGCATGGTATGAGCAGTTCTTC.

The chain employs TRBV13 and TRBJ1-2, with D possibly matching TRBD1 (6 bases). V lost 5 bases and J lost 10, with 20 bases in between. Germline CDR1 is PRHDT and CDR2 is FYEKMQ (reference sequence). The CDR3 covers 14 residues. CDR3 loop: CASSIETGPPLYTF. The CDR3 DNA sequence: TGTGCCAGCAGCATAGAGACAGGCCCGCCCCTCTACACCTTC.

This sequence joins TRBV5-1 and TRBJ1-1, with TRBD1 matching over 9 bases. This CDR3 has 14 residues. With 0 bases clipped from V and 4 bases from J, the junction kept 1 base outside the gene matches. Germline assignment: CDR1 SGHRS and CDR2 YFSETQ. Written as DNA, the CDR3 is TGCGCCAGCAGCTTGGTGACAGGGGGCACTGAAGCTTTCTTT. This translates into CASSLVTGGTEAFF.

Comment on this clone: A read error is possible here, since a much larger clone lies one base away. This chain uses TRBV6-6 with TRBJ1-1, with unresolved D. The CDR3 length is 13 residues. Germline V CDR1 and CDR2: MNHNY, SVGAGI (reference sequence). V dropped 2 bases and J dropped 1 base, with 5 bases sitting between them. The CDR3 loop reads CASSYTENTEAFF. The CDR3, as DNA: TGTGCCAGCAGTTACACAGAGAACACTGAAGCTTTCTTT.